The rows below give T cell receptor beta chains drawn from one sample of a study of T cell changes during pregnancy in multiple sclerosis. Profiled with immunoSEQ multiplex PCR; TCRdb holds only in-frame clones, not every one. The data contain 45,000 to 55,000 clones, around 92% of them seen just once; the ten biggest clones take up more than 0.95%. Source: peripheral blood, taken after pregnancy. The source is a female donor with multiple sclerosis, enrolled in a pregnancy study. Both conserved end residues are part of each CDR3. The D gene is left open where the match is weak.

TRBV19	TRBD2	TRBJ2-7	CASRLVAGASLAYEQYF	TGTGCCAGTAGGCTAGTAGCGGGCGCCTCCCTCGCCTACGAGCAGTACTTC
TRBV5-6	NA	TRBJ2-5	CASSWRAVYQETQYF	TGTGCCAGCAGCTGGAGGGCGGTTTACCAAGAGACCCAGTACTTC
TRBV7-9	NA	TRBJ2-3	CASGRADTQYF	TGTGCCAGCGGCAGGGCAGATACGCAGTATTTT
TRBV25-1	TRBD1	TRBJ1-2	CASRGQAHYGYTF	TGTGCCAGCAGGGGACAGGCCCACTATGGCTACACCTTC
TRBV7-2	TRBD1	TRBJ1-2	CASSTRTGGYGYTF	TGTGCCAGCAGCACCAGGACAGGGGGGTATGGCTACACCTTC
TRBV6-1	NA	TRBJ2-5	CASRARGRETQYF	TGTGCCAGCAGAGCCAGGGGTAGGGAGACCCAGTACTTC
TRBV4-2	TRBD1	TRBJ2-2	CASSQPGTGDTGELFF	TGTGCCAGCAGCCAACCCGGGACAGGAGACACCGGGGAGCTGTTTTTT
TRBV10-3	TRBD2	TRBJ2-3	CAIAPSGVVDTQYF	TGTGCCATAGCCCCTAGCGGGGTTGTTGATACGCAGTATTTT
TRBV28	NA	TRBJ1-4	CASSFDYGEKLFF	TGTGCCAGCAGTTTCGATTACGGGGAAAAACTGTTTTTT
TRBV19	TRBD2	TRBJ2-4	CASTLTSGGAGSKNIQYF	TGTGCCAGTACCCTGACTAGCGGGGGGGCCGGCTCCAAAAACATTCAGTACTTC
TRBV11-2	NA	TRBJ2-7	CASSNPIAILSEQYF	TGTGCCAGCAGCAACCCGATAGCCATCCTCTCCGAGCAGTACTTC
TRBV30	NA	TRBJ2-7	CAWSWRVEQYF	TGTGCCTGGAGTTGGAGGGTCGAGCAGTACTTC
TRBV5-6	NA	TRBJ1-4	CASSLGQGFGEKLFF	TGTGCCAGCAGCTTGGGGCAGGGCTTCGGTGAAAAACTGTTTTTT